This TCR beta chain was captured by sequencing in a study of low-dose radiotherapy and immunotherapy resistance in tumors. Nivolumab, ipilimumab, aspirin, low-dose cyclophosphamide and low-dose radiotherapy were all administered to the donors. This CDR3 has 15 amino acids. The ends lost 3 bases at V and 3 bases at J; junction bases unmatched: 6. Germline loops: CDR1 SEHNR, CDR2 FQNEAQ (reference sequence). Priming of first-strand cDNA relied on TRAV- and TRBV-specific primers (covering alpha and beta chains). TCRs were put through roughly 20 PCR cycles of amplification with Phusion. A constant-region primer and the V-primer adapter served as the primer pair. TCRdb processed the reads anew with MiXCR; each CDR3 protein has one entry. The sample includes 8,500 to 14,000 distinct CDR3 sequences, 65% of them seen just once.

The TCR sequence derives from a human donor with advanced metastatic prostate, ovarian, gallbladder or colorectal cancer (not recorded which). This table probably holds off-target reads from a library built for another chain. The chain recombines TRBV7-9 with TRBJ2-3; 7 nucleotides agree with TRBD2. DNA for the CDR3: TGTGCCAGCAGCTTCTGGGAGGGAGGGACAGATACGCAGTATTTT. Translated: CASSFWEGGTDTQYF.